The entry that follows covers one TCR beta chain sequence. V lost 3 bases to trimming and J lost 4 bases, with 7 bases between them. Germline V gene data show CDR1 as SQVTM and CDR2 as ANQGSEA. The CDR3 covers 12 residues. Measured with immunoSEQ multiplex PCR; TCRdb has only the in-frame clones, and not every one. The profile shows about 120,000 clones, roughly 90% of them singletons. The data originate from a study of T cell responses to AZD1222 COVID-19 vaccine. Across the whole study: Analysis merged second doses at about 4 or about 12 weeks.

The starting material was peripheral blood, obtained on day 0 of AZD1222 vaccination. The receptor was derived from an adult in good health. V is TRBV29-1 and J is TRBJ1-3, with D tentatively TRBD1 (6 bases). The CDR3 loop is CSVDQGGNTIYF. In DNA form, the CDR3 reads TGCAGCGTTGACCAGGGGGGAAACACCATATATTTT. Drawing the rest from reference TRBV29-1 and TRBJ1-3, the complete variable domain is SAVISQKPSRDICQRGTSLTIQCQVDSQVTMMFWYRQQPGQSLTLIATANQGSEATYESGFVIDKFPISRPNLTFSTLTVSNMSPEDSSIYLCSVDQGGNTIYFGEGSWLTVV.